Following are 6 T cell receptor beta chains from one sample sequenced in a study of blood T cells in healthy people across ages. A second PCR, run for roughly 7 to 12 cycles, used a sample-barcoded 5' primer plus a J-beta primer mix. From the 5' RACE reads, TCRdb called clonotypes with MiXCR, one entry per CDR3 protein. This sample has 1.5 million to 2 million distinct CDR3 sequences, with 25% to 30% found just once. Sample: blood. Receptors originate from a woman in her 30s in good health.

With respect to this clonotype: A read error is possible here, since a much larger clone lies one base away. Because it lacks the conserved phenylalanine or tryptophan at the end, this CDR3 is likely a read error. V usage is TRBV9 and J usage is TRBJ2-5, with 9 bases aligning to TRBD1. Trimming removed 3 bases from V and 5 bases from J; junction bases left unmatched: 8. CDR3 size: 15 residues. Germline CDR1 is SGDLS and CDR2 is YYNGEE. In nucleotides, the CDR3 is TGTGCCAGCAGCGCCGCCGGTGGGACAGGGGAGACCCAGTACTTG. Translation: CASSAAGGTGETQYL.

This clonotype was recorded at least ten times. The rearrangement uses TRBV7-2 and TRBJ2-5, with 16 bases identical to TRBD2. Germline V gene lookup returns CDR1 SGHTA and CDR2 FQGNSA. This CDR3 spans 17 amino acids. V lost 5 bases and J lost 4; bases outside the gene matches: 7. DNA for the CDR3: TGTGCCAGCAGCCTCCCGGGACTAGCGGGGGGGGCAGAGACCCAGTACTTC. Its protein product is CASSLPGLAGGAETQYF.

This clonotype was seen ten or more times. This chain uses TRBV29-1 with TRBJ1-1, with 7 positions matching TRBD1. CDR1 SQVTM and CDR2 ANQGSEA come from the germline V gene. With V trimmed by 7 bases and J by 4 bases, 6 bases remained unmatched. The CDR3 has 12 residues. CDR3 amino acids: CSDNRGGTEAFF. The CDR3 bases are TGCAGCGACAACAGGGGTGGCACTGAAGCTTTCTTT. Supplemented by reference TRBV29-1 and TRBJ1-1, the full variable domain reads SAVISQKPSRDICQRGTSLTIQCQVDSQVTMMFWYRQQPGQSLTLIATANQGSEATYESGFVIDKFPISRPNLTFSTLTVSNMSPEDSSIYLCSDNRGGTEAFFGQGTRLTVV.

This clonotype was recorded many times. This rearrangement joins TRBV12-3 or TRBV12-4 to TRBJ1-5; D not certain. V was cut by 7 bases and J by 3 bases, with 7 bases left in between. The CDR3 sequence is 12 residues long. CDR3 sequence (DNA): TGTGCCAGCACCCTAGACAATCAGCCCCAGCATTTT. Protein sequence: CASTLDNQPQHF.

This rearrangement joins TRBV5-1 to TRBJ2-1; TRBD2 matches 9 bases. This CDR3 is 16 amino acids long. Looked up from germline, CDR1 is SGHRS and CDR2 is YFSETQ. J lost 6 bases, V lost 3 bases, and 10 bases had no gene match. The CDR3 sequence: CASSYPDGGGGNEQFF. As DNA, the CDR3 is TGCGCCAGCAGCTACCCCGATGGCGGGGGGGGCAATGAGCAGTTCTTC.

The J gene is TRBJ1-2, the V gene TRBV11-2; D may be TRBD1 (5 bases). Trimming pared 8 bases from V and 4 bases from J, leaving 29 bases between. The CDR3 is 18 residues long. Germline loops: CDR1 SGHAT, CDR2 FQNNGV. The CDR3 DNA is TGTGCCAGCGGACATCTACGTAGCACAGTCCCCTCCTGCTATGGCTACACCTTC. It encodes CASGHLRSTVPSCYGYTF.